These 29 T cell receptor beta chains originate from one sample sequenced in a study of T-cell reconstitution after alpha-beta-depleted transplantation in children (dated by TCRdb to the mid-2010s). The library was obtained by PCR. TCRdb names Illumina HiSeq 2500 as the instrument used. TCR library preparation used molecular barcoding, with unique molecular identifiers applied to normalize quantification of the TCRbeta repertoire. TCRdb reran the public reads through fastp at Q25 and MiXCR, keeping productive beta chains. CDR3 protein sequences are deduplicated, and each keeps its most common genes and DNA. Across this sample there are fewer than 700,000 distinct CDR3 sequences, with 10% to 15% seen only once. The ten largest clones take up about 2% of the sample. The treatment or condition label corresponds to: allogeneic hematopoietic cell transplantation with graft depleted of TCRalphabeta T cells and CD19 B cells.

This specimen consisted of PBMCs, mostly from graft donor cells, obtained 360 days after TCRalphabeta/CD19-depleted stem cell transplant. These TCRs come from a male patient younger than 18 who had a stem cell transplant for acute myeloid leukemia, so the T cells may come from the graft donor.

The table lists this clonotype with a few counts. The chain links TRBV18 to TRBJ2-5; D perhaps matches TRBD1 (5 bases). The germline V gene has CDR1 KGHSH and CDR2 LQKENI. Trimming removed 2 bases at V and 2 bases at J, with 9 bases between. This CDR3 has 14 residues. The CDR3 DNA reads as TGTGCCAGCTCACCAGACAGCACACAAGAGACCCAGTACTTC. As protein: CASSPDSTQETQYF.

This clonotype was detected ten times or more. CDR3 DNA: TGTGCCAGCAGCGGAGGGACTAGCGGCTACGAGCAGTACTTC. This codes for CASSGGTSGYEQYF. V usage is TRBV7-9 and J usage is TRBJ2-7; 11 bases fit TRBD2. This CDR3 contains 14 residues. Germline CDR1 is SEHNR and CDR2 is FQNEAQ (reference sequence). V shed 5 bases and J 3 bases; nucleotides not matched to a gene: 3.

This clonotype has a count of ten or more. The rearrangement joins TRBV7-3 to TRBJ1-1; D remains unclear. There are 12 residues in the CDR3. Germline CDR1 reads SGHTA; CDR2 reads FQGTGA. V was clipped by 2 bases and J by 6 bases, with 7 bases between them. The CDR3 loop reads CASSLGGAEAFF. CDR3 in DNA: TGTGCCAGCAGCTTAGGTGGGGCTGAAGCTTTCTTT.

The chain links TRBV12-3 or TRBV12-4 to TRBJ2-5; 8 bases align to TRBD2. V shed 2 bases, J shed 5 bases, and the junction held 7 bases outside the gene matches. This CDR3 is built from 15 residues. The CDR3 DNA reads TGTGCCAGCAGTTTATCCAGCGCGGGGGGTGAGACCCAGTACTTC. Protein product: CASSLSSAGGETQYF.

The chain has TRBV28 and TRBJ2-7, with TRBD1 matching over 8 bases. CDR1 is MDHEN and CDR2 is SYDVKM in the germline V gene. J was trimmed by 2 bases and V by 5 bases; bases with no gene match: 8. The length of the CDR3 is 15 residues. DNA for the CDR3: TGTGCCAGCAGTCCCCAGGGGGCTCTACCCTACGAGCAGTACTTC. This encodes CASSPQGALPYEQYF.

The chain combines TRBV7-2 with TRBJ2-1; 7 nucleotides line up with TRBD2. Trimming removed 7 bases from V and 14 bases from J; junction bases left unmatched: 14. The V gene's germline CDR1 is SGHTA and CDR2 FQGNSA. The CDR3 sequence is 13 residues long. The CDR3 DNA sequence: TGTGCCAGCAACACACCCGGGGAGCGGGATAAGTTCTTC. Translation: CASNTPGERDKFF.

This clonotype was found a few times. The rearrangement uses TRBV7-2 and TRBJ2-2; TRBD2 is a possible D gene (5 bases). From germline, CDR1 is SGHTA and CDR2 FQGNSA. This CDR3 is built from 17 residues. Between the trimmed V and J ends, which lost 0 bases and 5 bases, there was a span of 16 bases. As DNA, the CDR3 is TGTGCCAGCAGCTTAGCGTTGGCCGGACGAGGGACCGGGGAGCTGTTTTTT. Its protein product is CASSLALAGRGTGELFF.

The V gene is TRBV7-2, the J gene TRBJ2-7; 10 bases map to TRBD2. CDR3 size: 15 residues. Germline assignment: CDR1 SGHTA and CDR2 FQGNSA. The junction had 6 bases not matched to a gene; V was cut back by 1 base and J by 6 bases. The CDR3 coding sequence is TGTGCCAGCAGCTTAGGGCTAGCGGGAGTGGCCGAGCAGTACTTC. It is translated as CASSLGLAGVAEQYF.

The sample holds many counts of this clonotype. This chain joins TRBV4-3 and TRBJ2-3, with D unresolved. In germline, CDR1 is LGHNA, CDR2 YSLEER. This CDR3 is built from 14 residues. Trimming pared 0 bases from V and 1 base from J, leaving 5 bases between. CDR3 DNA sequence: TGCGCCAGCAGCCAAGACCTGGGCACAGATACGCAGTATTTT. Its protein product is CASSQDLGTDTQYF.

The chain joins TRBV6-2 or TRBV6-3 to TRBJ2-5, with D unresolved. The germline gives CDR1 MNHEY, CDR2 SVGEGT. The CDR3 sequence is 17 residues long. V was shortened by 5 bases and J by 3 bases, with 22 bases between the two germline ends. In DNA, the CDR3 is TGTGCCAGCAGTATCCCGCCGTTGGGCGAGAGAAAAGAGACCCAGTACTTC. Residues: CASSIPPLGERKETQYF.

The rearrangement uses TRBV11-2 and TRBJ2-7, with 7 nucleotides matching TRBD2. Germline V gives CDR1 SGHAT, CDR2 FQNNGV. V was clipped by 1 base and J by 0 bases; unmatched bases: 6. The CDR3 has 16 amino acids. The CDR3 protein is CASSLGSRDYSYEQYF. CDR3 bases: TGTGCCAGCAGCTTAGGAAGCCGGGACTACTCCTACGAGCAGTACTTC.

The chain joins TRBV24-1 to TRBJ2-5, with TRBD1 as a possible D gene (6 bases). The V end lost 0 bases, the J end lost 2 bases, and 9 bases lay between the germline ends. CDR3 length: 15 amino acids. Germline V gene sequence: CDR1 KGHDR, CDR2 SFDVKD. The CDR3 protein is CATSDLQGQQETQYF. CDR3 coding DNA: TGTGCCACCAGTGATTTGCAGGGGCAGCAAGAGACCCAGTACTTC.

This clonotype turned up a few times. J is TRBJ2-1 and V is TRBV20-1; D not resolved. Germline V gene sequence: CDR1 DFQATT, CDR2 SNEGSKA (reference sequence). V lost 1 base, J lost 2 bases, and 6 bases lay in between. The CDR3 has 13 amino acids. CDR3 sequence: CSARAPPYNEQFF. The CDR3 nucleotides are TGCAGTGCTAGAGCCCCGCCCTACAATGAGCAGTTCTTC.

This clonotype was recorded many times. This chain links TRBV28 with TRBJ2-7; perhaps TRBD2 as D (6 bases). Germline V gene sequence: CDR1 MDHEN, CDR2 SYDVKM. Trimming cost V 2 bases and J 6 bases, with 14 bases left between them. This CDR3 spans 14 amino acids. The CDR3 loop is CASSLGLLVSEQYF. CDR3 coding DNA: TGTGCCAGCAGTTTAGGACTATTAGTCTCCGAGCAGTACTTC.

This clonotype was picked up many times. The chain couples TRBV28 to TRBJ2-3, with 9 positions matching TRBD2. This CDR3 is built from 18 residues. The V gene's germline CDR1 is MDHEN and CDR2 SYDVKM. Trimming removed 1 base from V and 6 bases from J; junction bases left unmatched: 14. Here the CDR3 reads CASSLLRGGDSLADTQYF. The CDR3 nucleotides read TGTGCCAGCAGTTTATTACGCGGGGGGGACTCATTGGCCGATACGCAGTATTTT. The whole variable domain, filled in from reference TRBV28 and TRBJ2-3, reads DVKVTQSSRYLVKRTGEKVFLECVQDMDHENMFWYRQDPGLGLRLIYFSYDVKMKEKGDIPEGYSVSREKKERFSLILESASTNQTSMYLCASSLLRGGDSLADTQYFGPGTRLTVL.

This clonotype was counted only a few times. A read error may account for a junction end that differs from germline. The rearrangement joins TRBV7-2 to TRBJ2-2; tentative D call: TRBD2 (5 bases). Germline CDR1 reads SGHTA; CDR2 reads FQGNSA. The CDR3 is 14 amino acids. CDR3 nucleotide sequence: TGTGCCAGCAGCATTAAGCGAAACACCGGGGAGTTGTTTTTT. Residues: CASSIKRNTGELFF.

This clonotype was seen ten or more times. This chain's CDR3 is CASSSRDTSLDEQFF. CDR3 bases: TGCGCCAGCAGCTCCCGGGATACTAGCCTGGATGAGCAGTTCTTC. This rearrangement joins TRBV5-1 to TRBJ2-1; tentative D call: TRBD2 (6 bases). The V end lost 3 bases, the J end lost 8 bases, and 18 bases lay between the germline ends. Germline-derived CDR1 and CDR2 are SGHRS and YFSETQ. The CDR3 is 15 residues long.

In nucleotides, the CDR3 is TGCAGCGTTAGGGGCGGGAGAGGGGAATACGAGCAGTACTTC. It codes for CSVRGGRGEYEQYF. The V and J genes are TRBV29-1 and TRBJ2-7, with TRBD2 matching over 7 bases. Unmatched junction bases numbered 11, after V lost 5 bases and J lost 4 bases. The CDR3 is made up of 14 amino acids. Germline lookup yields CDR1 SQVTM and CDR2 ANQGSEA.

This clonotype was seen repeatedly, ten times or more. This rearrangement joins TRBV4-2 to TRBJ2-4; tentative D call: TRBD2 (6 bases). Trimming removed 3 bases from V and 8 bases from J, with 17 bases in between. Germline lookup yields CDR1 LGHNA and CDR2 YNFKEQ. This CDR3 spans 15 amino acids. CDR3 bases: TGTGCCAGCAGCCAGTCCACCTTGGGGGGAGACATTCAGTACTTC. It specifies CASSQSTLGGDIQYF.

V gene TRBV7-9 combines with J gene TRBJ2-7; TRBD2 agrees at 12 bases. Germline V gene lookup returns CDR1 SEHNR and CDR2 FQNEAQ (reference sequence). CDR3 length: 16 amino acids. The V segment lost 3 bases and the J segment 2 bases; nucleotides outside the gene matches: 5. This chain's CDR3 is CASSLTRTSGAYEQYF. The CDR3 region has the DNA TGTGCCAGCAGCTTGACCCGGACTAGCGGGGCCTACGAGCAGTACTTC.

This sequence joins TRBV20-1 and TRBJ2-5; D not certain. This CDR3 contains 15 residues. Germline assignment: CDR1 DFQATT and CDR2 SNEGSKA (reference sequence). Trimming cost V 0 bases and J 4 bases, with 15 bases left between them. CDR3 amino acids: CSARDLEGPSETQYF. CDR3 nucleotide sequence: TGCAGTGCTAGAGATCTAGAAGGTCCGTCAGAGACCCAGTACTTC.

J is TRBJ2-5 and V is TRBV10-3, with D possibly called TRBD1 or TRBD2 (5 bases each). V lost 7 bases, J lost 5 bases, and 17 bases lay in between. The CDR3 totals 14 residues. CDR1 is ENHRY, CDR2 SYGVKD, per germline. The CDR3 DNA is TGTGCCATCAATACTGGGGGAGTGGGCGAGACCCAGTACTTC. It encodes CAINTGGVGETQYF.

This clonotype was seen more than once but under ten times. The rearrangement joins TRBV2 to TRBJ2-3, with a tentative D call TRBD2 (5 bases). The CDR3 spans 15 residues. V was clipped by 4 bases and J by 4 bases, with 15 bases between them. The germline CDR1 and CDR2 sequences are SNHLY and FYNNEI. CDR3 sequence reads: CASSGATIWPDTQYF. In nucleotides, the CDR3 is TGTGCCAGCAGTGGGGCGACTATCTGGCCAGATACGCAGTATTTT.

V gene TRBV29-1 combines with J gene TRBJ2-5; D possibly corresponds to TRBD2 (5 bases). Trimming removed 5 bases from V and 2 bases from J, with 12 bases in between. From germline, CDR1 is SQVTM and CDR2 ANQGSEA. CDR3 size: 13 residues. CDR3 nucleotides: TGCAGCGTTCCCGAGGGCCTACAAGAGACCCAGTACTTC. As protein: CSVPEGLQETQYF.

The chain joins TRBV20-1 to TRBJ2-3; 8 nucleotides align to TRBD2. Germline V gene sequence: CDR1 DFQATT, CDR2 SNEGSKA (reference sequence). After removal of 3 bases from V and 1 base from J, the junction contained 6 bases not matched to a gene. The CDR3 extends over 15 amino acids. The CDR3 sequence is CSASKAGVGTDTQYF. CDR3 DNA: TGCAGTGCTAGCAAAGCGGGAGTGGGCACAGATACGCAGTATTTT.

Many counts were recorded for this clonotype. The genes are TRBV29-1 and TRBJ2-5, with 9 bases fitting TRBD2. V lost 4 bases, J lost 3 bases, and 9 bases stayed unmatched. The CDR3 sequence is 15 residues long. Germline-derived CDR1 and CDR2 are SQVTM and ANQGSEA. The CDR3 DNA follows: TGCAGCGTTGTTTCGGGACTAGCCTTAGAAGAGACCCAGTACTTC. This codes for CSVVSGLALEETQYF.

A word on this clonotype: The final CDR3 position lacks the conserved phenylalanine or tryptophan, pointing to a likely read error. The DNA is omitted, as the CDR3 cannot be located on it reliably, and the CDR3 follows TCRdb's listing. V usage is TRBV6-2 or TRBV6-3 and J usage is TRBJ2-1; the DNA was not used to check the table's D call, TRBD2. Germline V gene data show CDR1 as MNHEY and CDR2 as SVGEGT. The CDR3 sequence runs 12 residues, both termini included. The CDR3 region is CASSYGGLASVI.

The chain carries TRBV14 and TRBJ2-6, with 9 bases matching TRBD1. J was trimmed by 2 bases and V by 4 bases; bases with no gene match: 9. The V gene's germline CDR1 is SGHDN and CDR2 FVKESK. The CDR3 contains 18 residues. The CDR3 loop is CASSPTLGQGTGANVLTF. The CDR3 bases are TGTGCCAGCAGCCCCACTTTGGGACAGGGCACTGGGGCCAACGTCCTGACTTTC.

This clonotype was found a few times. The chain carries TRBV27 and TRBJ2-3; D remains ambiguous. With 3 bases removed from V and 0 bases from J, the gap between germline ends came to 10 bases. Germline CDR1 and CDR2: MNHEY and SMNVEV (reference sequence). CDR3 length equals 15 residues. CDR3 protein: CASSLRFISTDTQYF. The CDR3 DNA sequence: TGTGCCAGCAGTTTGCGATTTATTAGCACAGATACGCAGTATTTT.